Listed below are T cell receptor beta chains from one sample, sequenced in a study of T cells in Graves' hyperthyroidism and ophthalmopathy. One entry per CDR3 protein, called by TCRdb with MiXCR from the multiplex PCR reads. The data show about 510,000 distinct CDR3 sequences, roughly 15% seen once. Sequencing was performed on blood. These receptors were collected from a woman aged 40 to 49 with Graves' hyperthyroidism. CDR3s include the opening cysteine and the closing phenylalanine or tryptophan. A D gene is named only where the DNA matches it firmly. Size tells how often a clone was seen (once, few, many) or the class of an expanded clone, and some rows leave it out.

DNA: TGTGCCAGCAGGGCGGGAGGTGGCTACAATGAGCAGTTCTTC
CDR3: CASRAGGGYNEQFF
J: TRBJ2-1
V: TRBV27
size: few
D: TRBD2

DNA: TGTGCCAGCAGTTTCGACAGGGAGGACACTGAAGCTTTCTTT
CDR3: CASSFDREDTEAFF
J: TRBJ1-1
V: TRBV27
size: many
D: TRBD1

DNA: TGTGCCAGTAGTTTCTTAGCGGGAGGTAGCACAGATACGCAGTATTTT
CDR3: CASSFLAGGSTDTQYF
J: TRBJ2-3
V: TRBV19
size: few
D: TRBD2

DNA: TGTGCCAGTAGTATCCTCCCGGAAGCCAAAAACATTCAGTACTTC
CDR3: CASSILPEAKNIQYF
J: TRBJ2-4
V: TRBV19
size: .
D: .

DNA: TGTGCCTGGAGTCGCCGGGGGGGAGCCTTCTTT
CDR3: CAWSRRGGAFF
J: TRBJ1-1
V: TRBV30
size: .
D: .

DNA: TGCGCCAGCAGCGTGGTTCGCCATGAGCAGTTCTTC
CDR3: CASSVVRHEQFF
J: TRBJ2-1
V: TRBV5-1
size: .
D: .

DNA: TGTGCCAGCAGCTATAGCGGATATGAGCAGTTCTTC
CDR3: CASSYSGYEQFF
J: TRBJ2-1
V: TRBV6-1
size: many
D: .

DNA: TGTGCCAGCAGCCAAGATCGAAGGCAGGGGATCAATGAGCAGCTCTTC
CDR3: CASSQDRRQGINEQLF
J: TRBJ2-1
V: TRBV3-1
size: .
D: .

DNA: TGTGCCACCAGCAGAGATTGGGGCAGCTACAATGAGCAGTTCTTC
CDR3: CATSRDWGSYNEQFF
J: TRBJ2-1
V: TRBV15
size: .
D: .

DNA: TGTGCCAGCAGCCGAAGACCAAGGGGGAGTGAGGACACTGAAGCTTTCTTT
CDR3: CASSRRPRGSEDTEAFF
J: TRBJ1-1
V: TRBV2
size: many
D: .

DNA: TGTGCCAGCAGTGAAACTCAATCAGCGGGACCATTCTTC
CDR3: CASSETQSAGPFF
J: TRBJ2-1
V: TRBV2
size: .
D: TRBD2

DNA: TGTGCCAGCAGCTTAGGTACAGCAGAACTCTATGGCTACACCTTC
CDR3: CASSLGTAELYGYTF
J: TRBJ1-2
V: TRBV7-2
size: few
D: .

DNA: TGTGCCAGCAGTTTATTGGTAGCCGCGGGGGGTGGGAACACTGAAGCTTTCTTT
CDR3: CASSLLVAAGGGNTEAFF
J: TRBJ1-1
V: TRBV27
size: many
D: .

DNA: TGTGCCAGCAGCGTAGTGGGGGCAGCAGATACGCAGTATTTT
CDR3: CASSVVGAADTQYF
J: TRBJ2-3
V: TRBV9
size: many
D: .

DNA: TGCAGTGCTGTCCTTCCGCGGGAGGGCCCAGATACGCAGTATTTT
CDR3: CSAVLPREGPDTQYF
J: TRBJ2-3
V: TRBV20-1
size: .
D: TRBD2

DNA: TGTGCCACCAGCAGAGGGACATCGTACGAGCAGTACTTC
CDR3: CATSRGTSYEQYF
J: TRBJ2-7
V: TRBV15
size: once
D: .

DNA: TGTGCCAGCAGTTACAGGGGGAACACCGGGGAGCTGTTTTTT
CDR3: CASSYRGNTGELFF
J: TRBJ2-2
V: TRBV6-5
size: many
D: .

DNA: TGCAGTGCCACGGACTGGGGGGAGACCCAGTACTTC
CDR3: CSATDWGETQYF
J: TRBJ2-5
V: TRBV20-1
size: .
D: .

DNA: TGTGCCAGCAGCCAAGCTTCCGGGACTACCTACGAGCAGTACTTC
CDR3: CASSQASGTTYEQYF
J: TRBJ2-7
V: TRBV3-1
size: many
D: TRBD2

DNA: TGTGCCAGCAGTTCCGGGACTAGCGGAAATATAGCCAAAAACATTCAGTACTTC
CDR3: CASSSGTSGNIAKNIQYF
J: TRBJ2-4
V: TRBV28
size: many
D: TRBD2

DNA: TGTGCCAGCAGCTCCTCAAGCGGGAGGGAGACCCAGTACTTC
CDR3: CASSSSSGRETQYF
J: TRBJ2-5
V: TRBV7-2
size: many
D: TRBD2

DNA: TGTGCCAGCAGTTTGTCGGGAAACAGGGAATTCGAGCAGTACTTC
CDR3: CASSLSGNREFEQYF
J: TRBJ2-7
V: TRBV27
size: many
D: .

DNA: TGCAGTGCTCCCACGTCTCGCGGGGTCACAGATACGCAGTATTTT
CDR3: CSAPTSRGVTDTQYF
J: TRBJ2-3
V: TRBV20-1
size: many
D: .

DNA: TGTGCCAGCACCCGAGAAGCGGGCGAAAGGGAGCTGTTTTTT
CDR3: CASTREAGERELFF
J: TRBJ2-2
V: TRBV12-3/TRBV12-4
size: .
D: .

DNA: TGCAGTGCTAGATCGGACAGGGGGCTTAGTGGTGAGCAGTTCTTC
CDR3: CSARSDRGLSGEQFF
J: TRBJ2-1
V: TRBV20-1
size: many
D: TRBD1

DNA: TGCGCCAGCAGCTTGGGAGTGGCATCCTCCCCAGATACGCAGTATTTT
CDR3: CASSLGVASSPDTQYF
J: TRBJ2-3
V: TRBV5-1
size: few
D: .

DNA: TGTGCCAGCAGTGAAGGGGACAGAGACTTATATCGCACAGATACGCAGTATTTT
CDR3: CASSEGDRDLYRTDTQYF
J: TRBJ2-3
V: TRBV6-1
size: many
D: TRBD1

DNA: TGCAGTGCTAGATACACCGGGACAGGGAACAATGAGCAGTTCTTC
CDR3: CSARYTGTGNNEQFF
J: TRBJ2-1
V: TRBV20-1
size: .
D: TRBD1

DNA: TGCAGTGCTGGGACACTCATGAACACTGAAGCTTTCTTT
CDR3: CSAGTLMNTEAFF
J: TRBJ1-1
V: TRBV20-1
size: many
D: .

DNA: TGTGCCAGCAGTCCCGGGTCCCTGCAAGGGACCCAGTACTTC
CDR3: CASSPGSLQGTQYF
J: TRBJ2-5
V: TRBV27
size: .
D: .

DNA: TGCAGTGCAACGTCCCATGGGGGTTTCTATGGCTACACCTTC
CDR3: CSATSHGGFYGYTF
J: TRBJ1-2
V: TRBV20-1
size: few
D: .

DNA: TGTGCCAGCAGTGGGGACAGGGGCGAGTACAATGAGCAGTTCTTC
CDR3: CASSGDRGEYNEQFF
J: TRBJ2-1
V: TRBV2
size: .
D: TRBD1

DNA: TGTGCCAGCAGTGATGGCACAAATCAGCCCCAGCATTTT
CDR3: CASSDGTNQPQHF
J: TRBJ1-5
V: TRBV2
size: many
D: .

DNA: TGTGCCAGCAGCCGGAGGGGGGCTAGCACAGATACGCAGTATTTT
CDR3: CASSRRGASTDTQYF
J: TRBJ2-3
V: TRBV7-9
size: few
D: .

DNA: TGCGCCAGCAGCTTGGGACTATCCACAGATACGCAGTATTTT
CDR3: CASSLGLSTDTQYF
J: TRBJ2-3
V: TRBV5-1
size: many
D: .

DNA: TGTGCCAGCATGCAGAGGGTTGGGACAGCATACTTCTCCTACGAGCAGTACTTC
CDR3: CASMQRVGTAYFSYEQYF
J: TRBJ2-7
V: TRBV27
size: many
D: TRBD1

DNA: TGTGCCAGCAGTGACCAGGGAGGGGACTATGGCTACACCTTC
CDR3: CASSDQGGDYGYTF
J: TRBJ1-2
V: TRBV2
size: many
D: .